The next 25 T cell receptor beta chains were all read from a single sample in a study of T cells in Graves' hyperthyroidism and ophthalmopathy. Amplification targeted TCR beta CDR3 regions from RNA transcripts. The HTBI primer set drove a first-round RT-PCR of the TCR CDR3. Via MiXCR, TCRdb re-called the multiplex PCR reads, giving one row per CDR3 protein. The sample carries fewer than 200,000 distinct CDR3 sequences, over 15% recorded once. Input material: blood. Receptors originate from a woman aged 45-65 years with Graves' hyperthyroidism.

This clonotype was picked up a small number of times. This CDR3 reads CASSLTFSIGNTGELFF. CDR3 nucleotide sequence: TGTGCCAGCAGCTTAACGTTCTCGATAGGGAACACCGGGGAGCTGTTTTTT. The V call is TRBV7-3, the J call TRBJ2-2; D not certain. The CDR3 totals 17 residues. Germline loops: CDR1 SGHTA, CDR2 FQGTGA. V gave up 0 bases and J gave up 1 base, with 12 bases separating them.

Regarding this clonotype: One end of the junction varies from germline; a read error may be responsible. CDR3 bases: TGCAGTGCTAGAGGACAGCAGCGATACAATGGGCAGTTCTTC. The encoded protein is CSARGQQRYNGQFF. The chain combines TRBV20-1 with TRBJ2-1; weak D call: TRBD1 (5 bases). Germline V lookup: CDR1 DFQATT, CDR2 SNEGSKA (reference sequence). This CDR3 comprises 14 residues.

The chain combines TRBV29-1 with TRBJ2-3, with TRBD1 as a possible D gene (5 bases). The CDR3 consists of 14 residues. From germline, CDR1 is SQVTM and CDR2 ANQGSEA. The V and J ends lost 2 bases and 2 bases respectively, with 11 bases between them. The DNA of the CDR3 is TGCAGCGTTGAAAGACAGACCTCCACAGATACGCAGTATTTT. Its protein product is CSVERQTSTDTQYF.

The chain joins TRBV7-8 to TRBJ2-2; D is perhaps TRBD1 (5 bases). The CDR3 covers 16 residues. CDR1 is SGHVS and CDR2 is FQNEAQ in the germline V gene. Trimming removed 2 bases from V and 7 bases from J, with 17 bases in between. The CDR3 is CASSLTLVGQGGELFF. The DNA for the CDR3 is TGTGCCAGCAGCTTAACCCTAGTTGGGCAGGGCGGGGAGCTGTTTTTT.

This clonotype has a count of ten or more. This chain joins TRBV29-1 and TRBJ2-3, with TRBD2 matching 13 bases. The CDR3 sequence is 17 residues long. V gave up 6 bases and J gave up 2 bases; unmatched junction bases: 11. Germline values: CDR1 SQVTM, CDR2 ANQGSEA. As DNA, the CDR3 is TGCAGCGTCGCTCAAGGACTAGCGGGGGCCCCCACAGATACGCAGTATTTT. Its translation is CSVAQGLAGAPTDTQYF.

This clonotype has at least ten counts. The chain joins TRBV5-1 to TRBJ2-7; no clear D gene. Trimming took 4 bases from V and 2 from J, leaving 10 bases between them. Looked up from germline, CDR1 is SGHRS and CDR2 is YFSETQ. CDR3 length: 13 residues. Here the CDR3 DNA reads TGCGCCAGCAGCAGCGAAGAGGCCTACGAGCAGTACTTC. It codes for CASSSEEAYEQYF. Full variable domain (outside the CDR3, taken from reference TRBV5-1 and TRBJ2-7): KAGVTQTPRYLIKTRGQQVTLSCSPISGHRSVSWYQQTPGQGLQFLFEYFSETQRNKGNFPGRFSGRQFSNSRSEMNVSTLELGDSALYLCASSSEEAYEQYFGPGTRLTVT.

This clonotype was recorded at least ten times. CDR3 amino acids: CASSELSALSPHEQYF. Written as DNA, the CDR3 is TGTGCCAGCAGTGAACTTAGCGCTTTAAGTCCACACGAGCAGTACTTC. The chain combines TRBV6-1 with TRBJ2-7; D possibly corresponds to TRBD2 (5 bases). Looked up from germline, CDR1 is MNHNS and CDR2 is SASEGT. V shed 2 bases and J shed 5 bases, with 19 bases lying between them. The CDR3 length is 16 residues.

There are many counts of this clonotype. The chain has TRBV28 and TRBJ1-1; D is perhaps TRBD1 (6 bases). The V gene lost 5 bases and the J gene lost 5 bases, with 15 bases spanning the gap. This CDR3 spans 14 amino acids. The germline gives CDR1 MDHEN, CDR2 SYDVKM. The CDR3 sequence is CASSARGGRTEAFF. CDR3 nucleotide sequence: TGTGCCAGCAGTGCCCGGGGGGGCCGTACTGAAGCTTTCTTT.

This chain links TRBV3-1 with TRBJ2-1, with D possibly TRBD2 on 6 matching bases. CDR3 length: 15 amino acids. V lost 3 bases and J 4 bases, leaving 13 bases between the germline ends. Germline V gene lookup returns CDR1 LGHDT and CDR2 YNNKEL (reference sequence). The CDR3 loop is CASSQPFGGYNEQFF. CDR3 in DNA: TGTGCCAGCAGCCAGCCCTTCGGGGGTTACAATGAGCAGTTCTTC.

The V gene is TRBV6-2 or TRBV6-3, the J gene TRBJ1-5; tentatively, D is TRBD1 (5 bases). The CDR3 contains 15 residues. The germline V and J ends were trimmed by 7 bases and 11 bases, with 24 bases remaining between them. The V gene's germline CDR1 is MNHEY and CDR2 SVGEGT. CDR3 region: CASTFDRDPVTAQHF. For the CDR3, the DNA is TGTGCCAGCACTTTTGACCGGGACCCAGTTACGGCCCAGCATTTT.

This clonotype showed up many times. The V and J genes are TRBV7-9 and TRBJ1-6; D is unresolved. Germline assignment: CDR1 SEHNR and CDR2 FQNEAQ (reference sequence). Trimming took 5 bases from V and 5 from J, leaving 7 bases between them. The CDR3 has 13 residues. The CDR3 DNA reads as TGTGCCAGCAGCCCGAGGGATAATTCACCCCTCCACTTT. This codes for CASSPRDNSPLHF. Together with reference TRBV7-9 and TRBJ1-6, the CDR3 gives the full variable domain: DTGVSQNPRHKITKRGQNVTFRCDPISEHNRLYWYRQTLGQGPEFLTYFQNEAQLEKSRLLSDRFSAERPKGSFSTLEIQRTEQGDSAMYLCASSPRDNSPLHFGNGTRLTVT.

Ten or more counts support this clonotype. The J gene is TRBJ1-2, the V gene TRBV28, with 12 positions matching TRBD1. CDR1 and CDR2 (germline): MDHEN, SYDVKM. V was pared by 3 bases and J by 6 bases, with 11 bases of the junction left unmatched. The length of the CDR3 is 17 residues. The CDR3 nucleotides are TGTGCCAGCAGTTTGGCGTCCGGGACAGGGGGCGTCCATGGCTACACCTTC. Its translation: CASSLASGTGGVHGYTF.

This clonotype showed up many times. V gene TRBV7-9 combines with J gene TRBJ2-2; no definite D call. The CDR3 is made up of 16 amino acids. V lost 2 bases and J 0 bases, leaving 10 bases between the germline ends. In germline, CDR1 is SEHNR, CDR2 FQNEAQ (reference sequence). CDR3 nucleotides: TGTGCCAGCAGCTTACCCCGCAACGCGAACACCGGGGAGCTGTTTTTT. Encoded protein: CASSLPRNANTGELFF. Looking up the rest from reference TRBV7-9 and TRBJ2-2 gives the full variable domain: DTGVSQNPRHKITKRGQNVTFRCDPISEHNRLYWYRQTLGQGPEFLTYFQNEAQLEKSRLLSDRFSAERPKGSFSTLEIQRTEQGDSAMYLCASSLPRNANTGELFFGEGSRLTVL.

V and J are TRBV11-2 and TRBJ1-2; 8 bases line up with TRBD1. With 3 bases clipped from V and 7 bases from J, the junction kept 7 bases outside the gene matches. The CDR3 is 14 amino acids. Germline assignment: CDR1 SGHAT and CDR2 FQNNGV. DNA of the CDR3: TGTGCCAGCAGCTTGGAACCAGGGGGCGGTGGCTACACCTTC. Its translation: CASSLEPGGGGYTF.

This clonotype was detected ten times or more. The rearrangement joins TRBV6-2 or TRBV6-3 to TRBJ2-7, with D tentatively TRBD1 (5 bases). There are 14 residues in the CDR3. Germline V lookup: CDR1 MNHEY, CDR2 SVGEGT. Trimming removed 2 bases at V and 4 bases at J, with 12 bases between. The CDR3 DNA reads as TGTGCCAGCAGTTACGGTAGGGGCCCATACGAGCAGTACTTC. Amino acids: CASSYGRGPYEQYF.

This clonotype was seen at least ten times. This chain connects TRBV7-3 to TRBJ2-1; D is tentatively TRBD1 or TRBD2 (6 bases each). The CDR3 is 16 residues long. The V and J ends lost 5 bases and 6 bases respectively, with 20 bases between them. CDR1 is SGHTA, CDR2 FQGTGA, per germline. CDR3 amino acids: CASSPKGGTAGNEQFF. In nucleotides, the CDR3 is TGTGCCAGCAGCCCAAAAGGGGGGACGGCGGGCAATGAGCAGTTCTTC.

In this sample, this clonotype turned up many times. This sequence joins TRBV15 and TRBJ2-3, with unresolved D. Trimming cost V 0 bases and J 0 bases, with 10 bases left between them. CDR1 and CDR2 (germline): LNHNV, YYDKDF (reference sequence). The CDR3 has 16 residues. CDR3 in amino acids: CATSRDLSPSTDTQYF. Here the CDR3 DNA reads TGTGCCACCAGCAGAGATTTATCCCCTAGCACAGATACGCAGTATTTT.

This chain connects TRBV7-9 to TRBJ1-1, with 8 positions matching TRBD1. The CDR3 is 17 amino acids. The trim removed 1 base at V and 5 bases at J, leaving 12 bases unmatched. Germline CDR1 SEHNR, CDR2 FQNEAQ (reference sequence). The CDR3 DNA is TGTGCCAGCAGCTTAGTGGGGTCGGGCAGGGGGCGAACTGAAGCTTTCTTT. Its protein is CASSLVGSGRGRTEAFF.

At least ten counts were recorded for this clonotype. The chain has TRBV27 and TRBJ1-5, with 9 bases identical to TRBD1. Per the germline V gene, CDR1 is MNHEY and CDR2 is SMNVEV (reference sequence). V lost 6 bases, J lost 4 bases, and 4 bases stayed unmatched. The CDR3 totals 14 residues. This chain's CDR3 is CASRLQGANQPQHF. CDR3 bases: TGTGCCAGCAGACTACAGGGGGCTAATCAGCCCCAGCATTTT.

At least ten counts were recorded for this clonotype. The chain employs TRBV7-9 and TRBJ2-2; 9 positions match TRBD2. Germline assignment: CDR1 SEHNR and CDR2 FQNEAQ (reference sequence). V shed 7 bases, J shed 3 bases, and the junction held 15 bases outside the gene matches. The CDR3 has 18 residues. CDR3 DNA: TGTGCCAGCACCTCAGCTGGCGGGGGGGGCCGTCACACCGGGGAGCTGTTTTTT. It codes for CASTSAGGGGRHTGELFF.

The V gene is TRBV5-1, the J gene TRBJ1-1; 8 bases are a match to TRBD1. Trimming cost V 4 bases and J 4 bases; bases outside gene matches: 9. The CDR3 runs 15 residues. Looked up from germline, CDR1 is SGHRS and CDR2 is YFSETQ. As DNA, the CDR3 is TGCGCCAGCAGCGGTGCAGGGGGCGGCGGCACTGAAGCTTTCTTT. It codes for CASSGAGGGGTEAFF. The entire variable domain, with the rest obtained from reference TRBV5-1 and TRBJ1-1, is as follows: KAGVTQTPRYLIKTRGQQVTLSCSPISGHRSVSWYQQTPGQGLQFLFEYFSETQRNKGNFPGRFSGRQFSNSRSEMNVSTLELGDSALYLCASSGAGGGGTEAFFGQGTRLTVV.

Many counts were recorded for this clonotype. The V and J genes are TRBV18 and TRBJ1-2; D is unresolved. Between the trimmed V and J ends, which lost 2 bases and 7 bases, there was a span of 11 bases. In germline, CDR1 is KGHSH, CDR2 LQKENI. CDR3 length: 13 amino acids. CDR3 coding DNA: TGTGCCAGCTCACCATCGGAATCGCTTGGCTACACCTTC. Translated: CASSPSESLGYTF.

This clonotype was seen many times. CDR3 residues: CASSKGQTYNSPLHF. The CDR3 coding sequence is TGTGCCAGCAGTAAGGGACAGACCTATAATTCACCCCTCCACTTT. The chain recombines TRBV6-1 with TRBJ1-6; 7 bases line up with TRBD1. Trimming cost V 5 bases and J 2 bases; bases outside gene matches: 3. Germline loops: CDR1 MNHNS, CDR2 SASEGT. This CDR3 has 15 residues.

This clonotype was seen at least ten times. V and J are TRBV11-3 and TRBJ1-1, with unresolved D. Germline-derived CDR1 and CDR2 are SGHNT and YENEEA. The germline V and J ends were trimmed by 3 bases and 4 bases, with 9 bases remaining between them. This CDR3 is built from 13 residues. CDR3 protein: CASSFSTVTEAFF. CDR3 nucleotides: TGTGCCAGCAGCTTTAGTACAGTCACTGAAGCTTTCTTT.

This chain uses TRBV28 with TRBJ1-1; D remains ambiguous. The CDR3 is 13 residues long. The V end was cut by 2 bases, the J end by 6 bases, with 10 bases between. Germline V CDR1 and CDR2: MDHEN, SYDVKM. The CDR3 spells CASSLPGRAEAFF. The CDR3 coding sequence is TGTGCCAGCAGTTTACCCGGCCGGGCTGAAGCTTTCTTT.